This T cell receptor beta chain originates from a study of blood T cell repertoires in COVID-19. Across the study: There were acute and convalescent COVID-19 samples, and they came from the United States, Italy and Spain. PBMCs, B-cell-depleted T cells, or T cells provided the cDNA or gDNA that made up the material.

CDR3 length equals 17 residues. From germline, CDR1 is GTSNPN and CDR2 SVGIG (reference sequence). J lost 5 bases, V lost 0 bases, and 9 bases had no gene match. This clone appeared a few times. In the original analysis: Reference gene primers were amplified, and this amplification served to estimate nucleated cell counts. Assay used: immunoSEQ multiplex PCR; TCRdb lists only in-frame clones, some missing. That table gives V, J and clone size, and the DNA gave D and trimming. The sample contains some 150,000 clones, about 86% of which appear only once. The sequence derives from a woman in her thirties or forties with acute or convalescent COVID-19. The chain uses TRBV30 and TRBJ2-2; 10 bases are a match to TRBD2. Sequencing was performed on peripheral blood. The CDR3 sequence is CAWSVRLAGVRTGELFF. CDR3 nucleotides: TGTGCCTGGAGTGTTCGGCTAGCGGGAGTAAGAACCGGGGAGCTGTTTTTT. Full variable domain (outside the CDR3, taken from reference TRBV30 and TRBJ2-2): SQTIHQWPATLVQPVGSPLSLECTVEGTSNPNLYWYRQAAGRGLQLLFYSVGIGQISSEVPQNLSASRPQDRQFILSSKKLLLSDSGFYLCAWSVRLAGVRTGELFFGEGSRLTVL.